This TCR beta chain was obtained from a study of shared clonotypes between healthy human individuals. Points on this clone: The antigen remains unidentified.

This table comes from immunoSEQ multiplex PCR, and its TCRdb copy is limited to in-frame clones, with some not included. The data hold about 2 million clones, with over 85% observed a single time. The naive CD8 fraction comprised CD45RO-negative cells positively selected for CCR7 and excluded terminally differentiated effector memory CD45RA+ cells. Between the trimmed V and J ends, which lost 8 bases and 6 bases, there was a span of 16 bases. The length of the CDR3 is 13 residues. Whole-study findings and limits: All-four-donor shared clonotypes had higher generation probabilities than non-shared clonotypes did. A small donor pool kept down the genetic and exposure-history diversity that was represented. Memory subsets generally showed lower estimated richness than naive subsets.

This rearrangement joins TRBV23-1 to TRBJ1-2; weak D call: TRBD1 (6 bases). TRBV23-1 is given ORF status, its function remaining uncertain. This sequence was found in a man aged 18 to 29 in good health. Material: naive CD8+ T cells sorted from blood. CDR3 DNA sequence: TGCGCCAGCCCAACGGGACACCTGCATGGCTACACCTTC. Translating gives CASPTGHLHGYTF.